The entry below describes one TCR beta chain. Its antigen is still unknown. TCRdb recomputed calls from the 5' RACE reads with MiXCR, one row per CDR3 protein. Among about 27,000 distinct CDR3 sequences listed, 15% to 20% were seen once. The data originate from a study of T-cell memory formation after mild COVID-19. Overall study context: Largely donor-specific sequence clusters came from a couple of donors. Findings and caveats of the study: What remained unconfirmed was the SARS-CoV-2 specificity of second-wave clones peaking on day 37.

With 0 bases clipped from V and 3 bases from J, the junction kept 4 bases outside the gene matches. The CDR3 runs 15 residues. The germline V gene has CDR1 LGHNA and CDR2 YSLEER. The sample consisted of PBMCs or a T cell subset sorted from them (not recorded which). The rearrangement uses TRBV4-3 and TRBJ1-1; 7 nucleotides align to TRBD1. This clonotype originated in an adult who had mild COVID-19 (a few samples of this study predate the infection). Cell type and time point are not known. The CDR3 DNA is TGCGCCAGCAGCCAAGACCGACAGGGAGACACTGAAGCTTTCTTT. It specifies CASSQDRQGDTEAFF.